The 18 T cell receptor beta chains below come from one sample, sequenced in a study of T cells in Graves' hyperthyroidism and ophthalmopathy. There were TCR beta CDR3 regions amplified from RNA transcripts. A set of HTBI primers served as the primers for a first-round RT-PCR of the TCR CDR3. Each CDR3 protein gets one entry after TCRdb re-called the multiplex PCR reads with MiXCR. The sample consists of 500,000 to 600,000 distinct CDR3 sequences, over 45% of them appearing once. The specimen sequenced was peripheral blood or thyroid tissue (not recorded which). Receptors were obtained from an adult woman with Graves' disease, either hyperthyroidism or ophthalmopathy (not recorded which).

This rearrangement joins TRBV7-9 to TRBJ2-5; D perhaps matches TRBD2 (7 bases). Per germline, CDR1 SEHNR and CDR2 FQNEAQ (reference sequence). The ends were cut back, 6 bases at V and 5 bases at J, with 16 bases in the middle. The length of the CDR3 is 14 residues. The chain's CDR3 is CASRIGGAGETQYF. CDR3 bases: TGTGCCAGCAGGATAGGGGGGGCCGGGGAGACCCAGTACTTC.

This chain uses TRBV7-6 with TRBJ1-1, with D hard to call. The CDR3 is 14 amino acids. From germline, CDR1 is SGHVS and CDR2 FNYEAQ. The V gene lost 0 bases and the J gene lost 5 bases, with 10 bases spanning the gap. CDR3 sequence reads: CASSLAMVGTEAFF. CDR3 nucleotide sequence: TGTGCCAGCAGCTTAGCCATGGTGGGTACTGAAGCTTTCTTT.

The chain uses TRBV29-1 and TRBJ1-3; no firm D call. The CDR3 consists of 15 residues. Trimming cost V 6 bases and J 0 bases, with 15 bases left between them. The germline gives CDR1 SQVTM, CDR2 ANQGSEA. The CDR3 DNA is TGCAGCGTGCAAAGGTCCGGGCTCTCTGGAAACACCATATATTTT. Translation gives CSVQRSGLSGNTIYF.

CDR3 nucleotides: TGTGCCAGCAGCCAATTTGGGGAGTCACCCCTCCACTTT. Its translation is CASSQFGESPLHF. V and J are TRBV3-1 and TRBJ1-6; D remains ambiguous. From germline, CDR1 is LGHDT and CDR2 YNNKEL (reference sequence). This CDR3 region has 13 residues. V dropped 2 bases and J dropped 10 bases, with 9 bases sitting between them.

This clonotype was seen ten or more times. J is TRBJ1-1 and V is TRBV2; no clear D gene. Germline V CDR1 and CDR2: SNHLY, FYNNEI. V lost 7 bases, J lost 1 base, and 10 bases lay in between. This CDR3 is 13 amino acids long. CDR3 bases: TGTGCCAGCATGCTCAACACGAACACTGAAGCTTTCTTT. Translating it yields CASMLNTNTEAFF.

This rearrangement joins TRBV3-1 to TRBJ2-5, with 9 nucleotides matching TRBD2. The CDR3 totals 18 residues. From germline, CDR1 is LGHDT and CDR2 YNNKEL (reference sequence). The ends lost 0 bases at V and 4 bases at J; junction bases unmatched: 12. Here the CDR3 DNA reads TGTGCCAGCAGCCAAGATTTGGTTGGTAGCGGGAGTGGAGAGACCCAGTACTTC. This gives the protein CASSQDLVGSGSGETQYF.

This clonotype occurred many times. The chain carries TRBV5-1 and TRBJ2-7; 11 nucleotides align to TRBD2. V lost 4 bases to trimming and J lost 5 bases; unmatched junction nucleotides: 5. The CDR3 is made up of 14 amino acids. CDR1 and CDR2 (germline): SGHRS, YFSETQ. The CDR3 DNA reads TGCGCCAGCAGCCCCCTGACTAGCGGGAACGAGCAGTACTTC. This translates into CASSPLTSGNEQYF.

This chain links TRBV2 with TRBJ2-5; D ambiguous. Germline assignment: CDR1 SNHLY and CDR2 FYNNEI. CDR3 length: 13 amino acids. V was trimmed by 8 bases and J by 7 bases, leaving 17 bases between them. The CDR3 coding sequence is TGTGCCAGCGGTGCGAAGGGCCCTCTGACCCAGTACTTC. It codes for CASGAKGPLTQYF.

Many counts were recorded for this clonotype. This chain joins TRBV29-1 and TRBJ2-7; TRBD1 aligns across 7 bases. The CDR3 is made up of 11 amino acids. Germline trimming cut 6 bases from V and 3 bases from J; bases unmatched to any gene: 2. Germline V gene data show CDR1 as SQVTM and CDR2 as ANQGSEA. In DNA, the CDR3 is TGCAGCGTGGGGGACAGCTACGAGCAGTACTTC. This translates into CSVGDSYEQYF.

As for this clonotype: In this CDR3 the conserved last residue, phenylalanine or tryptophan, is missing, so a read error is likely. Because the CDR3's place on the DNA is in doubt, the DNA is left out and the CDR3 is given as listed by TCRdb. The rearrangement links TRBV7-6 to TRBJ1-2; the table names TRBD1, a call not compared with the DNA. Including both end residues, the CDR3 is 8 amino acids long. Per the germline V gene, CDR1 is SGHVS and CDR2 is FNYEAQ. The CDR3 sequence: CASSPTGT.

This clonotype came up many times. The J gene is TRBJ1-2, the V gene TRBV5-6; unclear D gene. The germline gives CDR1 SGHDT, CDR2 YYEEEE. The germline V and J ends were trimmed by 0 bases and 1 base, with 10 bases remaining between them. This CDR3 spans 15 amino acids. The CDR3 reads CASSLGQLNNYGYTF. The CDR3 DNA is TGTGCCAGCAGCTTGGGCCAATTAAATAACTATGGCTACACCTTC.

In nucleotides, the CDR3 is TGCAGTGCTAGCAGCGGCCAAGGGGGCCCGGGCTACACCTTC. It is translated as CSASSGQGGPGYTF. This chain links TRBV20-1 with TRBJ1-2; 7 nucleotides match TRBD1. V trimming: 3 bases; J trimming: 8 bases; junction bases outside the gene matches: 12. The CDR3 spans 14 residues. Germline V gene lookup returns CDR1 DFQATT and CDR2 SNEGSKA (reference sequence).

V usage is TRBV2 and J usage is TRBJ1-4, with D uncertain. This CDR3 has 15 residues. The V end was cut by 7 bases, the J end by 0 bases, with 12 bases between. The germline CDR1 and CDR2 sequences are SNHLY and FYNNEI. The CDR3 coding sequence is TGTGCCAGCAATCTCGCCGGGGCAACTAATGAAAAACTGTTTTTT. Translating gives CASNLAGATNEKLFF.

The J gene is TRBJ1-2, the V gene TRBV20-1, with D maybe TRBD1 (5 bases). Germline CDR1 and CDR2: DFQATT and SNEGSKA (reference sequence). The length of the CDR3 is 11 residues. In nucleotides, the CDR3 is TGCAGCGCGACAGAGAGCTATGGCTACACCTTC. It yields the protein CSATESYGYTF.

The CDR3 sequence: CTGGTGPEKLFF. For the CDR3, the DNA is TGCACTGGGGGGACAGGGCCTGAAAAACTGTTTTTT. This chain links TRBV20-1 with TRBJ1-4, with 9 positions matching TRBD1. CDR3 length equals 12 residues. From germline, CDR1 is DFQATT and CDR2 SNEGSKA (reference sequence).

Only one count was recorded for this clonotype. The chain has TRBV2 and TRBJ2-3; tentative D call: TRBD2 (5 bases). The CDR3 sequence is 12 residues long. The germline V gene has CDR1 SNHLY and CDR2 FYNNEI. Between the trimmed V and J ends, which lost 8 bases and 4 bases, there was a span of 10 bases. CDR3 protein: CASAGQADTQYF. DNA for the CDR3: TGTGCCAGCGCGGGCCAGGCAGATACGCAGTATTTT.

The chain couples TRBV20-1 to TRBJ1-1; D is unresolved. The CDR3 totals 15 residues. The V end lost 0 bases, the J end lost 7 bases, and 18 bases lay between the germline ends. Germline V gives CDR1 DFQATT, CDR2 SNEGSKA (reference sequence). The CDR3 here is CSARDPLAEVDEAFF. Here the CDR3 DNA reads TGCAGTGCTAGAGATCCTTTGGCAGAAGTTGATGAAGCTTTCTTT.

The chain has TRBV7-9 and TRBJ2-1, with TRBD2 matching over 9 bases. This CDR3 spans 17 amino acids. The J segment lost 2 bases and the V segment lost 2 bases, leaving 7 bases of the junction unmatched. The germline V gene encodes CDR1 SEHNR and CDR2 FQNEAQ (reference sequence). The CDR3 reads CASSLRSGRRTYNEQFF. CDR3 DNA: TGTGCCAGCAGCTTAAGGAGCGGGAGGCGAACCTACAATGAGCAGTTCTTC.